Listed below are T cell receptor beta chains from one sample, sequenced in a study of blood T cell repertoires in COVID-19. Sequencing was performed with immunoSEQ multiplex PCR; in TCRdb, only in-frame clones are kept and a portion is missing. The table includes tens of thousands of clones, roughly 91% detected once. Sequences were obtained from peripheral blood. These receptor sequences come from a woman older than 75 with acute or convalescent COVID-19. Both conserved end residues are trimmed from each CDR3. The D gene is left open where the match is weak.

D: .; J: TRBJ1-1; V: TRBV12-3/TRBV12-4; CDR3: ASSLGRNTEAF
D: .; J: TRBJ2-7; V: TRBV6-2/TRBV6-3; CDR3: ASSWATGQRGEQY
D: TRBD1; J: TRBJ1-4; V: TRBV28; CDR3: ASSLPQGDEKLF
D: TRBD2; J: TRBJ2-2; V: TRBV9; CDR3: ASSALAGGTTGELF
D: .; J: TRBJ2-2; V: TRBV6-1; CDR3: ASSDPRFRDTGELF
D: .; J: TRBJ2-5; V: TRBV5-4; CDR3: ASSLGTAVSPETQY
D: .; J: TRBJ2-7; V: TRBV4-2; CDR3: ASSQGENSYEQY
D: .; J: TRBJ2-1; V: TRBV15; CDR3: ATSRDVSYNEQF
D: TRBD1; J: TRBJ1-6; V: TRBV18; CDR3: ASSRLTGANNSPLH
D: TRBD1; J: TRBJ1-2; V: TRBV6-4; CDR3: ASSDGQGLGYGYT
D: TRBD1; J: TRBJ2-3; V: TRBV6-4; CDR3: ASSDWTGHTDTQY
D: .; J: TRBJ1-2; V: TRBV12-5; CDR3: ASGGDRPNYGYT
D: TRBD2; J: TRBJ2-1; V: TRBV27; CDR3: ASSLSGATHNEQF
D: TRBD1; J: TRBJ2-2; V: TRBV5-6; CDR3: ASSPDRANTGELF
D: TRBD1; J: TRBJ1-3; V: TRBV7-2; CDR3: ASSLALGTGADTIY
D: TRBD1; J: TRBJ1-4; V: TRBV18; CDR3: ASSPGTGFEKLF
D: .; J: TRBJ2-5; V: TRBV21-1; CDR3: ASRRTGFETQY
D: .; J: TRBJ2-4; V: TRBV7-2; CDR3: ASRSNSGVGAKNIQY
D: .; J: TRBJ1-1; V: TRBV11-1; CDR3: ASSWEGTGNTEAF
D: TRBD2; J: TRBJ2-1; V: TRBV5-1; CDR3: ASSLVGGRAYNEQF
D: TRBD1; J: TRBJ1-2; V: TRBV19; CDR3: ASSRGQTYGYT
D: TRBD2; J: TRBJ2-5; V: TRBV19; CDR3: ASSIRAGGFWETQY
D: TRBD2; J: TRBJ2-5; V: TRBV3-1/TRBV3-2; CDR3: ASSHWTRQETQY
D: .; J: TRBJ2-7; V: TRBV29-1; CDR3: SAAYSYEQY
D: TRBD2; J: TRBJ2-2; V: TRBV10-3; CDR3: AISTSGSLSGELF
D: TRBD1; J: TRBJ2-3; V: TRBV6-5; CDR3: ASRGKQGPDTQY
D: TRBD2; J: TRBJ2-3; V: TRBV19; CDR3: ASTRLAGVTDTQY
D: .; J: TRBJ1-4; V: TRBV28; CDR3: ASTSYEKLF
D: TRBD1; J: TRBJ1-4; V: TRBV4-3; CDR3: ASSQEGTGEEKLF
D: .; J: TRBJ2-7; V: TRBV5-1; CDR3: ASSLRGGYEQY
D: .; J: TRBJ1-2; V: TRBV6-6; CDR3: ASSHGGDYGYT
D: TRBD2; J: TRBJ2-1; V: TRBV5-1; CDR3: ASSLGAGGDEQF
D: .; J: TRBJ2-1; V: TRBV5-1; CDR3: ASSLGRGNNNEQF
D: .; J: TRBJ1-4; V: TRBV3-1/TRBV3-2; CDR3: ASSQDYGGAGEKLF
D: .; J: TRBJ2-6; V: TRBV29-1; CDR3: SVVLERSGANVLT
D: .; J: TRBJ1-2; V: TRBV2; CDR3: ASGNYRVPNYGYT
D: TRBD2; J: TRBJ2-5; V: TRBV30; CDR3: AWTLAGGRETQY
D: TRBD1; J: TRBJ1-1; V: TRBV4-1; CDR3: ASSHTGGTEAF
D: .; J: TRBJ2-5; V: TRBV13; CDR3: ASRRTQETQY
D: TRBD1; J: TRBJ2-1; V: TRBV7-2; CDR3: ASSLRQGAGYNEQF
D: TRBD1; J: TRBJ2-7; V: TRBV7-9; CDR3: ASSWADRGHEQY
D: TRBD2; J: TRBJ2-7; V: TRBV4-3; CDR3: ASSETSGGAGKY
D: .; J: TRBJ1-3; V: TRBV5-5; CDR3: ASTTLVMGASGNTIY